This T cell receptor beta chain came from a study of blood T cell repertoires in COVID-19. Original analysis: The authors estimated nucleated cell counts from reference gene primer amplification. The assay was immunoSEQ multiplex PCR, and TCRdb's table has in-frame clones only and misses some. Clonal size and the V and J genes are those of that table, whereas D and trimming came from the DNA. The table records a few hundred thousand clones, roughly four fifths of them present only once. V shed 3 bases and J shed 5 bases, with 10 bases lying between them. This CDR3 contains 13 residues. Germline V lookup: CDR1 SEHNR, CDR2 FQNEAQ (reference sequence). Self-reported history from a screening survey and questionnaire set each donor's cohort. The recovered donors of Cohort 3 showed two negative PCRs, clearance, or symptom resolution.

Input material: PBMCs or T cells enriched from blood (not recorded which). This TCR derives from a woman between 45 and 60 years old who had recovered from COVID-19. This sequence joins TRBV7-9 and TRBJ1-2, with D perhaps TRBD1 (6 bases). The CDR3 DNA reads TGTGCCAGCAGCTTGAACCAGGGGTATGGCTACACCTTC. Protein: CASSLNQGYGYTF.